This paragraph covers one T cell receptor (beta chain) sequence. The antigen remains undetermined. This sample is drawn from a study of CD4 T cell repertoires in COVID-19. Study context: CFSE-low cells expanded ten to eleven days with IL-2, then restimulated with other coronavirus spikes.

TCRdb's table, derived via immunoSEQ multiplex PCR, lists solely in-frame clones and lacks some. The sample consists of about 75,000 clones, approximately 83% of them appearing once. Whole-study findings and limits: In SARS-CoV and/or HKU1 spike cultures, between roughly 6 and 26% of SARS-CoV-2 clonotypes reappeared.

Sequencing was done directly on freshly isolated, uncultured memory T cells. Sequenced here: CD4+ T cells from peripheral blood, sampled after recovery from COVID-19. This clonotype was sampled from a human donor who had COVID-19.

In DNA, the CDR3 is TGTGCCAGCAGCCAAGGGGGGCCCAGTCGTGGCGGGGAGCTGTTTTTT. Amino acid sequence: CASSQGGPSRGGELFF. The chain carries TRBV3-1 (or the pseudogene TRBV3-2) and TRBJ2-2; D might be TRBD1 (6 bases). Germline assignment: CDR1 LGHDT and CDR2 YNNKEL (reference sequence). Trimming removed 1 base at V and 7 bases at J, with 16 bases between. This CDR3 region has 16 residues.